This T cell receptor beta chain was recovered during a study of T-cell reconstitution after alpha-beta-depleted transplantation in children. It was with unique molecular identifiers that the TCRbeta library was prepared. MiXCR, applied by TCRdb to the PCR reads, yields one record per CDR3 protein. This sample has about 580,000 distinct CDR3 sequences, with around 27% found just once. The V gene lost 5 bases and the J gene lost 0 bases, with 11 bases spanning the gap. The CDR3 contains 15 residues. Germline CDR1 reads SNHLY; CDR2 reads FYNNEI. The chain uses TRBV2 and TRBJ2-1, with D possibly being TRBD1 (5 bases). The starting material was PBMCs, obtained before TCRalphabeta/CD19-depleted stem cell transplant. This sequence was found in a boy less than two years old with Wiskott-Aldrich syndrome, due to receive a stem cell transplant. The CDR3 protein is CASSYQGLSYNEQFF. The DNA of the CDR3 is TGTGCCAGCAGTTACCAGGGTCTCTCCTACAATGAGCAGTTCTTC.